This paragraph reports one T cell receptor beta chain. The antigen remains unidentified. Since a far larger clone is one base different, this is likely a read error. The sample is drawn from a study of regulatory T cells in long-lasting Graves disease. Study results and limitations: Patients with persistent Graves' had lower TCR diversity than newly diagnosed patients.

The CDR3 runs 13 residues. Germline CDR1 reads MDHEN; CDR2 reads SYDVKM. Sequencing libraries for TCR beta were prepared with iRepertoire HTBI primers and Arm-PCR of CDR3 regions. TCRdb passed the multiplex PCR reads through MiXCR, listing each CDR3 protein once. Among 600,000 to 650,000 distinct CDR3 sequences listed, roughly 15% were seen once. Described time point: newly diagnosed GD, antithyroid drugs for less than 3 months. RNA extracted from PBMCs served as the sequencing template. American Thyroid Association guidelines defined how Graves' disease was diagnosed. In addition, the sample was reused for a study of T cells in Graves' hyperthyroidism and ophthalmopathy. That publication notes: Ophthalmopathy cases were set apart from stable hyperthyroidism by a 13 V-J model.

Source: peripheral blood mononuclear cells (PBMCs), taken at new diagnosis, from a patient treated with antithyroid drugs. This rearrangement joins TRBV28 to TRBJ1-1; unclear D gene. The clonotype comes from a woman in her 30s with Graves disease. CDR3 DNA: TGTGCCAGCAGCCCAGTTGGTACCACTGAAGCTCTCTTT. It codes for CASSPVGTTEALF.